This entry lists 21 T cell receptor beta chains sequenced from one sample in a study of shared clonotypes between healthy human individuals. Clones were read by immunoSEQ multiplex PCR, and TCRdb kept only the in-frame ones, dropping some. The data hold around 1,100,000 clones, with 70% to 80% observed a single time. The specimen was memory CD4+ T cells from PBMCs. This sample's subset: CD45RA-negative fraction. These receptors were taken from a man younger than 30 in good health. Some clones in this sample may be carry-over from other donors' samples.

The V call is TRBV7-9, the J call TRBJ2-1; D gene uncertain. CDR3 size: 14 residues. The V gene lost 5 bases and the J gene lost 0 bases, with 8 bases spanning the gap. Germline CDR1 reads SEHNR; CDR2 reads FQNEAQ (reference sequence). CDR3 DNA: TGTGCCAGCAGCCCTATGAGCTCCTACAATGAGCAGTTCTTC. The encoded protein is CASSPMSSYNEQFF.

J is TRBJ2-7 and V is TRBV11-2; 8 bases match TRBD2. Unmatched junction bases numbered 13, after V lost 8 bases and J lost 4 bases. Per germline, CDR1 SGHAT and CDR2 FQNNGV. This CDR3 contains 15 residues. The CDR3 DNA reads TGTGCCAGCCAACCGGGACTAGGGAGTTTTTACGAGCAGTACTTC. Translating gives CASQPGLGSFYEQYF.

The CDR3 bases are TGTGCCAGCAGCTTAGATGTGGGACAGGGAGACTATGGCTACACCTTC. It yields the protein CASSLDVGQGDYGYTF. The chain employs TRBV7-2 and TRBJ1-2; 9 nucleotides agree with TRBD1. V shed 1 base, J shed 3 bases, and the junction held 6 bases outside the gene matches. The CDR3 has 16 residues. Germline CDR1 and CDR2: SGHTA and FQGNSA.

V is TRBV2 and J is TRBJ2-7, with 7 bases lining up with TRBD1. The CDR3 has 14 residues. Per germline, CDR1 SNHLY and CDR2 FYNNEI. V shed 4 bases, J shed 2 bases, and the junction held 5 bases outside the gene matches. CDR3 bases: TGTGCCAGCAGTGTTGACGGGACAGCCTACGAGCAGTACTTC. The encoded protein is CASSVDGTAYEQYF.

The chain uses TRBV6-1 and TRBJ2-5; 7 bases are shared with TRBD1. The CDR3 runs to 15 residues. V gave up 4 bases and J gave up 1 base; unmatched junction bases: 6. The V gene's germline CDR1 is MNHNS and CDR2 SASEGT. The DNA of the CDR3 is TGTGCCAGCAGTGCCTTTAGACAGGGCCAAGAGACCCAGTACTTC. Translated: CASSAFRQGQETQYF.

The V gene is TRBV18, the J gene TRBJ2-1; no definite D call. This CDR3 spans 13 amino acids. With 2 bases removed from V and 7 bases from J, the gap between germline ends came to 9 bases. Germline V gene lookup returns CDR1 KGHSH and CDR2 LQKENI. DNA of the CDR3: TGTGCCAGCTCACCAGCCAGCAGTAATGAGCAGTTCTTC. Amino acids: CASSPASSNEQFF.

The chain links TRBV27 to TRBJ2-2, with D unresolved. Germline V gives CDR1 MNHEY, CDR2 SMNVEV (reference sequence). Deletions cut 6 bases from V and 2 bases from J, with 22 bases between. The CDR3 runs to 18 residues. CDR3 in amino acids: CASSPRFSTIANTGELFF. CDR3 nucleotide sequence: TGTGCCAGCAGCCCCCGCTTTTCCACCATCGCAAACACCGGGGAGCTGTTTTTT.

The chain uses TRBV28 and TRBJ2-2, with unresolved D. Germline V CDR1 and CDR2: MDHEN, SYDVKM. Trimming left V 6 bases short and J 7 bases short, with 6 bases between. This CDR3 region has 11 residues. CDR3 in DNA: TGTGCCAGCAGCAGGTACGGGGAGCTGTTTTTT. This translates into CASSRYGELFF. The full variable domain, its missing parts supplied by reference TRBV28 and TRBJ2-2, is DVKVTQSSRYLVKRTGEKVFLECVQDMDHENMFWYRQDPGLGLRLIYFSYDVKMKEKGDIPEGYSVSREKKERFSLILESASTNQTSMYLCASSRYGELFFGEGSRLTVL.

Ten or more counts support this clone. The chain has TRBV28 and TRBJ1-2; 10 nucleotides align to TRBD1. The ends lost 2 bases at V and 7 bases at J; junction bases unmatched: 4. Germline V gives CDR1 MDHEN, CDR2 SYDVKM. This CDR3 has 14 amino acids. The CDR3 sequence is CASSLGDRGSGYTF. The CDR3 DNA follows: TGTGCCAGCAGTTTAGGGGACAGGGGAAGTGGCTACACCTTC.

The J gene is TRBJ2-7, the V gene TRBV6-5; 12 bases fit TRBD2. The ends lost 6 bases at V and 5 bases at J; junction bases unmatched: 5. This CDR3 is 14 amino acids long. Germline V gene lookup returns CDR1 MNHEY and CDR2 SVGAGI. CDR3: CASSPTSGRNEQYF. In DNA, the CDR3 is TGTGCCAGCAGCCCGACTAGCGGGAGAAACGAGCAGTACTTC.

The rearrangement uses TRBV7-2 and TRBJ1-2; TRBD1 might be the D (5 bases). V gave up 4 bases and J gave up 4 bases, with 10 bases separating them. The CDR3 extends over 13 amino acids. Germline CDR1 is SGHTA and CDR2 is FQGNSA. The chain's CDR3 is CASSSRGLYGYTF. The CDR3, as DNA: TGTGCCAGCAGCTCCCGGGGACTCTATGGCTACACCTTC.

The chain joins TRBV7-2 to TRBJ2-5; no firm D call. CDR1 is SGHTA, CDR2 FQGNSA, per germline. V was pared by 1 base and J by 5 bases, with 17 bases between. The CDR3 consists of 16 residues. The CDR3 DNA reads as TGTGCCAGCAGCTTAGATACGGGCAGGTTTGGTGAGACCCAGTACTTC. Translation: CASSLDTGRFGETQYF.

In regard to this clone: The same CDR3 also results from other DNA sequences found in this sample. This chain links TRBV15 with TRBJ1-4; possibly TRBD1 for D (6 bases). The CDR3 runs 14 residues. Germline V gene sequence: CDR1 LNHNV, CDR2 YYDKDF (reference sequence). V was trimmed by 1 base and J by 7 bases, leaving 10 bases between them. The chain's CDR3 is CATSRGQGGEKLFF. CDR3 sequence (DNA): TGTGCCACCAGCAGAGGACAAGGGGGTGAAAAACTGTTTTTT. The whole variable domain, remainder taken from reference TRBV15 and TRBJ1-4, is DAMVIQNPRYQVTQFGKPVTLSCSQTLNHNVMYWYQQKSSQAPKLLFHYYDKDFNNEADTPDNFQSRRPNTSFCFLDIRSPGLGDTAMYLCATSRGQGGEKLFFGSGTQLSVL.

V usage is TRBV5-1 and J usage is TRBJ1-1; D gene uncertain. Germline V gene sequence: CDR1 SGHRS, CDR2 YFSETQ. CDR3 size: 14 residues. Trimming cost V 0 bases and J 1 base, with 7 bases left between them. CDR3 region: CASSLDSTNTEAFF. The CDR3 nucleotides are TGCGCCAGCAGCTTGGACAGTACGAACACTGAAGCTTTCTTT.

This clone was seen a single time. V gene TRBV7-3 combines with J gene TRBJ2-1, with 8 bases lining up with TRBD2. Trimming removed 5 bases from V and 8 bases from J; junction bases left unmatched: 11. Germline loops: CDR1 SGHTA, CDR2 FQGTGA. CDR3 length equals 15 residues. CDR3 sequence: CASSPGLVGGDEQFF. CDR3 DNA sequence: TGTGCCAGCAGCCCGGGACTAGTCGGTGGCGATGAGCAGTTCTTC.

This clone was observed a single time. Other DNA sequences of this sample code for an identical CDR3. The chain recombines TRBV5-1 with TRBJ2-2, with 8 bases aligning to TRBD2. The ends lost 2 bases at V and 0 bases at J; junction bases unmatched: 0. The CDR3 loop spans 15 amino acids. The germline V gene encodes CDR1 SGHRS and CDR2 YFSETQ. CDR3 residues: CASSFSGTNTGELFF. The CDR3 DNA reads TGCGCCAGCAGCTTTAGCGGGACGAACACCGGGGAGCTGTTTTTT.

V usage is TRBV11-1 and J usage is TRBJ1-1; D not resolved. V lost 6 bases to trimming and J lost 2 bases, with 19 bases between them. Germline V gene lookup returns CDR1 SGHAT and CDR2 FQDESV (reference sequence). The CDR3 has 16 amino acids. For the CDR3, the DNA is TGTGCCAGCAGTTTCACGGGCCCCGTGAAAAACACTGAAGCTTTCTTT. It yields the protein CASSFTGPVKNTEAFF. The variable domain in full, with the rest retrieved from reference TRBV11-1 and TRBJ1-1, is EAEVAQSPRYKITEKSQAVAFWCDPISGHATLYWYRQILGQGPELLVQFQDESVVDDSQLPKDRFSAERLKGVDSTLKIQPAELGDSAMYLCASSFTGPVKNTEAFFGQGTRLTVV.

This chain links TRBV4-2 with TRBJ2-1, with D perhaps matching TRBD2 (7 bases). Trimming stripped 4 bases from V and 7 bases from J, with 17 bases between. The CDR3 is made up of 15 amino acids. Germline lookup yields CDR1 LGHNA and CDR2 YNFKEQ. Here the CDR3 reads CASSRGRETENEQFF. CDR3 in DNA: TGTGCCAGCAGCCGGGGGCGGGAGACGGAGAATGAGCAGTTCTTC.

A single count supports this clone. The J gene is TRBJ1-2, the V gene TRBV5-4; D is perhaps TRBD1 (5 bases). Trimming removed 3 bases at V and 4 bases at J, with 10 bases between. CDR3 length: 13 amino acids. In germline, CDR1 is SGHNT, CDR2 YYREEE (reference sequence). The CDR3: CASSSRDLYGYTF. The CDR3 DNA is TGTGCCAGCAGCTCCAGGGACCTCTATGGCTACACCTTC.

The J gene is TRBJ2-1, the V gene TRBV11-2; 8 bases are a match to TRBD2. The CDR3 extends over 15 amino acids. V was clipped by 3 bases and J by 9 bases; unmatched bases: 10. CDR1 SGHAT and CDR2 FQNNGV come from the germline V gene. For the CDR3, the DNA is TGTGCCAGCAGCTTCGGACTAGCCGGCACTAGTGAGCAGTTCTTC. Protein product: CASSFGLAGTSEQFF. The full variable domain, rest sourced from reference TRBV11-2 and TRBJ2-1, is EAGVAQSPRYKIIEKRQSVAFWCNPISGHATLYWYQQILGQGPKLLIQFQNNGVVDDSQLPKDRFSAERLKGVDSTLKIQPAKLEDSAVYLCASSFGLAGTSEQFFGPGTRLTVL.

This clone was seen a handful of times. The chain couples TRBV30 to TRBJ1-1, with 7 bases that match TRBD1. Germline CDR1 and CDR2: GTSNPN and SVGIG (reference sequence). The CDR3 sequence is 11 residues long. V lost 8 bases to trimming and J lost 8 bases; unmatched junction nucleotides: 8. CDR3: CARTDRLEAFF. The CDR3 region has the DNA TGTGCCCGGACGGACAGGCTAGAAGCTTTCTTT.